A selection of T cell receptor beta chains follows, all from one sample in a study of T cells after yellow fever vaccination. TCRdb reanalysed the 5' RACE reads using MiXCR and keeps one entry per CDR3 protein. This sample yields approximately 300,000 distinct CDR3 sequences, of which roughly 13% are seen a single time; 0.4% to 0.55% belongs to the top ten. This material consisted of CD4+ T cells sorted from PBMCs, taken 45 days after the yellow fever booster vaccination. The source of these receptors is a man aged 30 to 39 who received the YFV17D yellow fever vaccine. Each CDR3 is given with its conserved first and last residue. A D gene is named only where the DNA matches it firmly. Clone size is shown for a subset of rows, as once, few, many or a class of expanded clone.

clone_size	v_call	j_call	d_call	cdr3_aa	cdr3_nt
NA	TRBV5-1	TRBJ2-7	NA	CASSLRADSYEQYF	TGCGCCAGCAGCTTACGGGCCGATTCCTACGAGCAGTACTTC
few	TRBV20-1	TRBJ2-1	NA	CSSGRYNEQFF	TGCAGTTCGGGACGGTACAATGAGCAGTTCTTC
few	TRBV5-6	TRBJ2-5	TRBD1	CASSVRTGVQETQYF	TGTGCCAGCAGCGTGCGGACAGGGGTTCAAGAGACCCAGTACTTC
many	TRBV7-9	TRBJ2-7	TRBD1	CASSFYPGQGVYEQYF	TGTGCCAGCAGCTTTTATCCGGGACAGGGAGTCTACGAGCAGTACTTC
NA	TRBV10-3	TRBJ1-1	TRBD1	CAISDATGSNTEAFF	TGTGCCATCAGTGACGCGACAGGGTCGAACACTGAAGCTTTCTTT
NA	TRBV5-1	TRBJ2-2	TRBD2	CASSWDPLAAGELFF	TGCGCCAGCAGCTGGGACCCACTAGCGGCCGGGGAGCTGTTTTTT
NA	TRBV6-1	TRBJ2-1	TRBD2	CASSKTSGANEQFF	TGTGCCAGCAGTAAGACTAGCGGGGCCAATGAGCAGTTCTTC
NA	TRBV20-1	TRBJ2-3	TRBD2	CSVSPFLGTSGNTDTQYF	TGCAGTGTTAGTCCGTTTCTTGGGACTAGCGGGAACACAGATACGCAGTATTTT
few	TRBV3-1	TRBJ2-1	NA	CASSWPAIGGNEQFF	TGTGCCAGCAGCTGGCCGGCCATTGGAGGCAATGAGCAGTTCTTC
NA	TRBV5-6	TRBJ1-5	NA	CASSLGGGTSNQPQHF	TGTGCCAGCAGCTTGGGGGGGGGCACAAGCAATCAGCCCCAGCATTTT
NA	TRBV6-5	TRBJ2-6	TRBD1	CASSRSGQSIGGANVLTF	TGTGCCAGCAGTCGCTCGGGACAGTCTATTGGTGGGGCCAACGTCCTGACTTTC